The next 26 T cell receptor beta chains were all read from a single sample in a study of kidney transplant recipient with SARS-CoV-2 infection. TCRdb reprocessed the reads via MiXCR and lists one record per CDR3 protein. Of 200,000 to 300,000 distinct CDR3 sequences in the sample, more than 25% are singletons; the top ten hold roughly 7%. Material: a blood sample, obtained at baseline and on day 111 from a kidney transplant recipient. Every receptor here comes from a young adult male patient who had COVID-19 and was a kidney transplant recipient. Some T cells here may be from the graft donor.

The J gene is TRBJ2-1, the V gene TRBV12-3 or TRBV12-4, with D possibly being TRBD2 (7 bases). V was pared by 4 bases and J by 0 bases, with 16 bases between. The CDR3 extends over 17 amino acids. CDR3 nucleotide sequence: TGTGCCAGCAGTTCCCGGACAGCGGGATTCTCCTACAATGAGCAGTTCTTC. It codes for CASSSRTAGFSYNEQFF.

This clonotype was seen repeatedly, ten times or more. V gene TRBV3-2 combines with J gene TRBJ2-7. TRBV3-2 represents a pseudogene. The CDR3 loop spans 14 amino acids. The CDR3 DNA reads TGTGCCAGCAGCCAAGATTACGGAAGCTACGAGCAGTACTTC. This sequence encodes CASSQDYGSYEQYF.

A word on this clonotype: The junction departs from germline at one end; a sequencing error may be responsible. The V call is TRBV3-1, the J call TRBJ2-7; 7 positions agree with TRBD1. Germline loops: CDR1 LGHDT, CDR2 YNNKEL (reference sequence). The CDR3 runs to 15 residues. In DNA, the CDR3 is TGTGCCAGCAGCCCCCGAGGGGGCCATACGTACGAGCGGTACTTC. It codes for CASSPRGGHTYERYF.

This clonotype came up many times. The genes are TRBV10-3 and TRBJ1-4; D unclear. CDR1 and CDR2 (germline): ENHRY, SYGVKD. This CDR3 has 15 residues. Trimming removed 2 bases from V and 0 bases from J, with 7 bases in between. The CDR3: CAISETHATNEKLFF. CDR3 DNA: TGTGCCATCAGTGAGACACACGCAACTAATGAAAAACTGTTTTTT.

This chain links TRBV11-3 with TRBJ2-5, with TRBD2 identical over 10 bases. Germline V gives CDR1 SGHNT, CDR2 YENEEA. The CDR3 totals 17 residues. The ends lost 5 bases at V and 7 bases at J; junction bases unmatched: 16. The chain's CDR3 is CASSTPSGSSPPGTQYF. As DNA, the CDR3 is TGTGCCAGCAGCACTCCTAGCGGGAGCTCCCCCCCAGGGACCCAGTACTTC.

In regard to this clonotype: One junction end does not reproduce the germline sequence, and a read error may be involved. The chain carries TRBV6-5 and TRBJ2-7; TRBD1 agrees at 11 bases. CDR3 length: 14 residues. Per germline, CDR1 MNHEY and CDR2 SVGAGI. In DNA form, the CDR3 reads TGTGCCAGCAGTCGGACAGGGGGCTCCTACGAGCTGTACTTC. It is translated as CASSRTGGSYELYF.

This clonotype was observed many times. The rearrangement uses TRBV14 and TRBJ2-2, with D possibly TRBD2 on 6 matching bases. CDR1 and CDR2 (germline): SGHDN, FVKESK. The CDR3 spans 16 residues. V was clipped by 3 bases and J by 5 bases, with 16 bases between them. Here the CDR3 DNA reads TGTGCCAGCAGCCAGGCGGCGGGAATTCGTACCGGGGAGCTGTTTTTT. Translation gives CASSQAAGIRTGELFF.

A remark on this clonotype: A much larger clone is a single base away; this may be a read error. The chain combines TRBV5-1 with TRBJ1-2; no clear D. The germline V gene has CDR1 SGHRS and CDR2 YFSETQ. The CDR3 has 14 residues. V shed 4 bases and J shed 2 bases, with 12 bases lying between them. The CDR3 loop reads CASSEMGGNYGYTF. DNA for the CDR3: TGCGCCAGCAGCGAAATGGGCGGGAACTATGGCTACACCTTC.

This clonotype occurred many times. This CDR3 reads CSAQGRGYGYTF. CDR3 bases: TGCAGTGCTCAGGGACGCGGCTATGGCTACACCTTC. The chain joins TRBV20-1 to TRBJ1-2; a weak D match, TRBD1 (5 bases). Trimming left V 5 bases short and J 4 bases short, with 11 bases between. Looked up from germline, CDR1 is DFQATT and CDR2 is SNEGSKA (reference sequence). The CDR3 sequence is 12 residues long.

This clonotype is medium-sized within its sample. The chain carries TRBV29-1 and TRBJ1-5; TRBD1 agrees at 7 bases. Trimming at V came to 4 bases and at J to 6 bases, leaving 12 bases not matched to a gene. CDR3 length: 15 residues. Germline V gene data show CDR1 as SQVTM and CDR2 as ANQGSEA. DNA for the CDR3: TGCAGCGTTGCCGGGGACAGCGCTGGAGGTCAGCCCCAGCATTTT. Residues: CSVAGDSAGGQPQHF.

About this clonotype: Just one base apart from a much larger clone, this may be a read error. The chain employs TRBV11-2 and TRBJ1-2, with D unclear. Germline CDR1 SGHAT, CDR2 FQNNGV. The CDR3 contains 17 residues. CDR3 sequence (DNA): TGTGCCGGCAGCGATTTAATAACAAGCAGAAAGACCTATGGCTACACCTTC. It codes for CAGSDLITSRKTYGYTF. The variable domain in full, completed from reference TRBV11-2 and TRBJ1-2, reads EAGVAQSPRYKIIEKRQSVAFWCNPISGHATLYWYQQILGQGPKLLIQFQNNGVVDDSQLPKDRFSAERLKGVDSTLKIQPAKLEDSAVYLCAGSDLITSRKTYGYTFGSGTRLTVV.

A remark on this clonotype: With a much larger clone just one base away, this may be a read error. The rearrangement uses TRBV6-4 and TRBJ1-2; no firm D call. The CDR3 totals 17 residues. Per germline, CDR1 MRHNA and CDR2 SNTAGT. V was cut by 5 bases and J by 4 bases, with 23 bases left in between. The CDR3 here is CASSSFRSHGNTYGYTF. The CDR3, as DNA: TGTGCCAGCAGTTCGTTTCGCTCACACGGAAATACCTATGGCTACACCTTC.

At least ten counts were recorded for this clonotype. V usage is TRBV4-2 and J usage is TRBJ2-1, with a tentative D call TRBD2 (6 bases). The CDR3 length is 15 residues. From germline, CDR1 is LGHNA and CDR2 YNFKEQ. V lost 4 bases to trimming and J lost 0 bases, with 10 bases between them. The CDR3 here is CASSPGTGSYNEQFF. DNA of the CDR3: TGTGCCAGCAGCCCGGGGACTGGCTCCTACAATGAGCAGTTCTTC.

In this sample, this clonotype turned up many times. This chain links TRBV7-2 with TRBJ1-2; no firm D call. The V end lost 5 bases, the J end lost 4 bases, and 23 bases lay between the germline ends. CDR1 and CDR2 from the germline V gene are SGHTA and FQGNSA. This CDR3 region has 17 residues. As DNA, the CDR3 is TGTGCCAGCAGCACAACTCCCAGAGACGGAAAGACCTATGGCTACACCTTC. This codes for CASSTTPRDGKTYGYTF.

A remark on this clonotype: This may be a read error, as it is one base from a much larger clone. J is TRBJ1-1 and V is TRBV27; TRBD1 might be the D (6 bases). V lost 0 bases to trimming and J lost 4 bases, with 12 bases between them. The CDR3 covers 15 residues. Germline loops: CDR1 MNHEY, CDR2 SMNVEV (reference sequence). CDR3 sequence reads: CASSLSGGLGTEAFF. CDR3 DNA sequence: TGTGCCAGCAGTTTATCGGGGGGGCTGGGCACTGAAGCTTTCTTT.

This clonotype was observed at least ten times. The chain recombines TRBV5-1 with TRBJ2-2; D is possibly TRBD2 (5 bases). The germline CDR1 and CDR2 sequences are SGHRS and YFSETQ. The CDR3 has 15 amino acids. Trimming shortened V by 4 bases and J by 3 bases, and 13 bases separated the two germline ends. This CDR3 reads CASSRDGGHTGELFF. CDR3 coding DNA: TGCGCCAGCAGCCGGGATGGCGGCCACACCGGGGAGCTGTTTTTT.

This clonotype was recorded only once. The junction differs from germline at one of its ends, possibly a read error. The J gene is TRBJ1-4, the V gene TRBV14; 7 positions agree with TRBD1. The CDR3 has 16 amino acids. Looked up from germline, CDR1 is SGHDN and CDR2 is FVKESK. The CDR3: CASSLLSTGINEKPFF. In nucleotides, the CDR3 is TGTGCCAGCAGCCTACTATCGACAGGGATTAATGAAAAACCGTTTTTT.

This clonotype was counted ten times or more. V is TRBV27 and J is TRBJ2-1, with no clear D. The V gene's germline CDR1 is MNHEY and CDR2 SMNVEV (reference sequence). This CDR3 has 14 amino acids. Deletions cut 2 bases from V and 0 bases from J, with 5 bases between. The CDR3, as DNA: TGTGCCAGCAGTTTAGCGGTCTCCTACAATGAGCAGTTCTTC. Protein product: CASSLAVSYNEQFF.

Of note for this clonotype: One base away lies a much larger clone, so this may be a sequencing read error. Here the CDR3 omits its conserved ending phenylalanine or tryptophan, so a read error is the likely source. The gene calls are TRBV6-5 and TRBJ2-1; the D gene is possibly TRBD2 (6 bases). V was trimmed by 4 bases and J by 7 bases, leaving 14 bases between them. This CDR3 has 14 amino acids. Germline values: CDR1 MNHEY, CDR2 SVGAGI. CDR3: CASSSRGVQNEQFC. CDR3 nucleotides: TGTGCCAGCAGTTCCCGCGGGGTACAGAATGAGCAGTTCTGC.

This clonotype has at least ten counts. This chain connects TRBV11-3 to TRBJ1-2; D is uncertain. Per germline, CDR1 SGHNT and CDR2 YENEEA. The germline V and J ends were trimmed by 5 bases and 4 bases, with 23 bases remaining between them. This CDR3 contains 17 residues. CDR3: CASSHKFDLGKTYGYTF. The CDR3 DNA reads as TGTGCCAGCAGCCATAAATTCGATCTCGGAAAGACCTATGGCTACACCTTC. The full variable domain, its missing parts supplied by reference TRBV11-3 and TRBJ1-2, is EAGVVQSPRYKIIEKKQPVAFWCNPISGHNTLYWYLQNLGQGPELLIRYENEEAVDDSQLPKDRFSAERLKGVDSTLKIQPAELGDSAVYLCASSHKFDLGKTYGYTFGSGTRLTVV.

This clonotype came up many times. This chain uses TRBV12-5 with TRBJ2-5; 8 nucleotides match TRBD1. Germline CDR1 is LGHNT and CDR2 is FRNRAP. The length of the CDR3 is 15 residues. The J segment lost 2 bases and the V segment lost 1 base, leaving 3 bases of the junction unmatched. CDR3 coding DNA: TGTGCTAGTGGTTTGGGGACAGGGAGGCAAGAGACCCAGTACTTC. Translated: CASGLGTGRQETQYF.

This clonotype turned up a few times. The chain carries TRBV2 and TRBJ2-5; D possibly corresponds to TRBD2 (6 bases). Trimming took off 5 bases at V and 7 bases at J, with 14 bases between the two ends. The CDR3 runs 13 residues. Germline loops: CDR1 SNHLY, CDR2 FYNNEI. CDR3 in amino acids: CASSQEGTGTQYF. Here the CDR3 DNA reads TGTGCCAGCAGTCAGGAGGGCACGGGGACCCAGTACTTC. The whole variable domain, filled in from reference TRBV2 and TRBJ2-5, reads EPEVTQTPSHQVTQMGQEVILRCVPISNHLYFYWYRQILGQKVEFLVSFYNNEISEKSEIFDDQFSVERPDGSNFTLKIRSTKLEDSAMYFCASSQEGTGTQYFGPGTRLLVL.

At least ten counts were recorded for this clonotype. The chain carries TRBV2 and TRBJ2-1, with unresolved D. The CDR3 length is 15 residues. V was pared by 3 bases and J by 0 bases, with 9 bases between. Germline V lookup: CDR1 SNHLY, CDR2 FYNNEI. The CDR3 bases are TGTGCCAGCAGTGAGGGCGGCAGCTCCTACAATGAGCAGTTCTTC. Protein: CASSEGGSSYNEQFF.

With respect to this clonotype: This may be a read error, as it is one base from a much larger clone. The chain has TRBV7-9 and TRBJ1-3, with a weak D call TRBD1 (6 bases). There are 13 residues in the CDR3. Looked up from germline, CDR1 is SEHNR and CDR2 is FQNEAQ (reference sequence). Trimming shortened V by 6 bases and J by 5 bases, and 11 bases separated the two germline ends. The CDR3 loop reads CASRDSARNTIYF. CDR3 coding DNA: TGTGCCAGCAGGGACAGCGCTAGAAACACCATATATTTT. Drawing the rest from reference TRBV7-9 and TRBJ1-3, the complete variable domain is DTGVSQNPRHKITKRGQNVTFRCDPISEHNRLYWYRQTLGQGPEFLTYFQNEAQLEKSRLLSDRFSAERPKGSFSTLEIQRTEQGDSAMYLCASRDSARNTIYFGEGSWLTVV.

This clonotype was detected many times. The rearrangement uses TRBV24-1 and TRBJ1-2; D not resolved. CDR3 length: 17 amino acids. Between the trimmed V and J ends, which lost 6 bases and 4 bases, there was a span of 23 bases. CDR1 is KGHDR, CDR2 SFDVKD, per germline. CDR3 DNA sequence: TGTGCCACCAGTAACGGTATTAGTACCAGAAAGACCTATGGCTACACCTTC. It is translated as CATSNGISTRKTYGYTF.

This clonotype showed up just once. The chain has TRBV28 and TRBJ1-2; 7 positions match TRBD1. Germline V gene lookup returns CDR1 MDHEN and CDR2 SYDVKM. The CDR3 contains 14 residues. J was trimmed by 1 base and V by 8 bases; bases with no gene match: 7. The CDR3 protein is CASGKGQINYGYTF. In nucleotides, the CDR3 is TGTGCCAGCGGTAAGGGACAGATTAACTATGGCTACACCTTC.